This T cell receptor beta chain originates from a study of CD8+CD57+ T cells in acquired aplastic anemia. Study-level results: Levels of CD8+ Simpson's diversity were not significantly distinct in patients versus controls.

For this clonotype: Its specificity is not known.

Genomic DNA constituted the template upon which TCR beta VDJ and CDR3 profiling was performed. Using its own MiXCR run on the reads, TCRdb lists one record per CDR3 protein. The sample lists roughly 50,000 distinct CDR3 sequences, 55% to 75% occurring once. Germline V CDR1 and CDR2: SGHTA, FQGNSA. Trimming took off 3 bases at V and 5 bases at J, with 8 bases between the two ends. This CDR3 region has 13 residues. Material: sorted CD4+, CD8+, or CD8+CD57+ T cells (not recorded which) from PBMCs. This TCR derives from a human donor in good health, serving as a control. The chain combines TRBV7-2 with TRBJ2-1; D is perhaps TRBD1 (6 bases). This CDR3 reads CASSFGTNNEQFF. The CDR3 DNA reads as TGTGCCAGCAGCTTTGGGACAAACAATGAGCAGTTCTTC.